This entry is about one T cell receptor (beta chain). J gave up 0 bases and V 5 bases, and 6 bases lay outside the gene matches. The CDR3 is 16 amino acids. The germline gives CDR1 SEHNR, CDR2 FQNEAQ (reference sequence). These data come from a study of blood T cell repertoires in COVID-19. Study overall: Samples representing acute and convalescent COVID-19 were sourced from the United States, Italy and Spain. The cDNA or gDNA used as material had been derived from T cells, B-cell-depleted T cells, or PBMCs.

Study processing details: Amplifying reference gene primers gave estimates of nucleated cell counts. The repertoire was sequenced with immunoSEQ multiplex PCR; TCRdb's copy has only in-frame clones and lacks some. V, J and clone size are those of that table, while D and trimming were read from the DNA. The sample lists over 150,000 clones; around 90% were seen once. The receptor was derived from an elderly woman with COVID-19, enrolled during active disease. Sample: peripheral blood. The chain couples TRBV7-9 to TRBJ2-3; the match to TRBD2 covers 9 bases. CDR3 region: CASSKLAGTSTDTQYF. CDR3 in DNA: TGTGCCAGCAGCAAGCTAGCGGGGACTAGCACAGATACGCAGTATTTT.